The present entry profiles one T cell receptor (beta chain) with its context. V lost 6 bases and J lost 2; bases outside the gene matches: 5. CDR1 is MNHEY, CDR2 SVGAGI, per germline. The CDR3 length is 14 residues. These data come from a study of T cell responses to AZD1222 COVID-19 vaccine. Data came from immunoSEQ multiplex PCR; TCRdb stores just in-frame clones and leaves some out. The data show around 87,000 clones, with 65% to 90% seen just once and roughly 10% held by the top ten. This clonotype originated in an adult in good health. The rearrangement uses TRBV6-5 and TRBJ1-2; 8 bases are a match to TRBD1. Specimen: peripheral blood, collected on day 0 of AZD1222 vaccination. As DNA, the CDR3 is TGTGCCAGCAGCCCGACAGGGGTCAACTATGGCTACACCTTC. It encodes CASSPTGVNYGYTF.